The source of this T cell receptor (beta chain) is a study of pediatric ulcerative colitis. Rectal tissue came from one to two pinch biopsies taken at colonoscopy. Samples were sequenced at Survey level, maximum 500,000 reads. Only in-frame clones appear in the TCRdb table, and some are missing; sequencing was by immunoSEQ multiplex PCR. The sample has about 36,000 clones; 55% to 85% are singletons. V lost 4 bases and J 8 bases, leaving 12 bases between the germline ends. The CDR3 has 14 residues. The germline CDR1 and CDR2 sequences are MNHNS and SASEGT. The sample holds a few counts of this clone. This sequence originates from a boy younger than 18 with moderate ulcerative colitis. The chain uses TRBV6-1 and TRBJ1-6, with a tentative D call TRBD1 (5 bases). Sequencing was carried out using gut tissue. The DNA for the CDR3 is TGTGCCAGCAGTGTCGGGGGTTTGGATTCACCCCTCCACTTT. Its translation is CASSVGGLDSPLHF.